This T cell receptor beta chain emerged from a study of regulatory T cells in long-lasting Graves disease. This clonotype has just a few counts. The antigen is undetermined. Time point defined: newly diagnosed GD, antithyroid drugs for less than 3 months. The TCR library was prepared using RNA isolated from PBMCs. The CDR3 is 15 residues long. With 4 bases clipped from V and 3 bases from J, the junction kept 8 bases outside the gene matches. Germline CDR1 reads SGHAT; CDR2 reads FQNNGV. Study-level findings and limits: Analyses excluded thyroid tissue, covering peripheral blood alone. TRBV28, TRBJ1-2 and TRBJ2-5 were favored in persistent disease.

HTBI primers from iRepertoire and Arm-PCR of CDR3 regions yielded the TCR beta libraries. TCRdb reprocessed the multiplex PCR reads with MiXCR, giving one entry per CDR3 protein. The table shows roughly 420,000 distinct CDR3 sequences, with less than 20% occurring only once. The sample was also linked to a second study, of T cells in Graves' hyperthyroidism and ophthalmopathy.

This TCR came from a woman aged 25 to 39 with Graves disease. The chain combines TRBV11-2 with TRBJ2-5, with 7 bases identical to TRBD1. Sequences were derived from peripheral blood mononuclear cells (PBMCs), sampled at new diagnosis, from a patient treated with antithyroid drugs. In DNA form, the CDR3 reads TGTGCCAGCAGCTCCAGACAGGGAGCCGAAGAGACCCAGTACTTC. Protein: CASSSRQGAEETQYF. The full variable domain, completed using reference TRBV11-2 and TRBJ2-5, is EAGVAQSPRYKIIEKRQSVAFWCNPISGHATLYWYQQILGQGPKLLIQFQNNGVVDDSQLPKDRFSAERLKGVDSTLKIQPAKLEDSAVYLCASSSRQGAEETQYFGPGTRLLVL.